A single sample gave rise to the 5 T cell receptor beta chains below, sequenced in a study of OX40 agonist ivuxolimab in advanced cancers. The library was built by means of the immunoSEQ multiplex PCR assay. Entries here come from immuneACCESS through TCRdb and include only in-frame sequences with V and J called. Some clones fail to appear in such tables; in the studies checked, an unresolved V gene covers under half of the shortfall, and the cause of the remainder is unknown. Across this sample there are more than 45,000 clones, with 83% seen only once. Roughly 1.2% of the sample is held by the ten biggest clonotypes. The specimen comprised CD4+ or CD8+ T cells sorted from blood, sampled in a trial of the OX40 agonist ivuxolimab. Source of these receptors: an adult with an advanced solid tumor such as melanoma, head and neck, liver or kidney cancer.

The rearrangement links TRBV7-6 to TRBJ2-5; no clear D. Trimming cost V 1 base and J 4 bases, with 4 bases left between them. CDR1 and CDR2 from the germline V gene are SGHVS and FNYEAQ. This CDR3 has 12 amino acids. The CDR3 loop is CASSLGPETQYF. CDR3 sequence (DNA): TGTGCCAGCAGCTTAGGGCCAGAGACCCAGTACTTC.

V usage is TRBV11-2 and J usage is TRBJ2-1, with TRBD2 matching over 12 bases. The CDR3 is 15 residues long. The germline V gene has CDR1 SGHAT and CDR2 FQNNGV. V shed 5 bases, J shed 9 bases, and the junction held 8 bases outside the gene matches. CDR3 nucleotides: TGTGCCAGCAGCCCTTCTAGCGGGGGGGCCGGTGAGCAGTTCTTC. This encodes CASSPSSGGAGEQFF.

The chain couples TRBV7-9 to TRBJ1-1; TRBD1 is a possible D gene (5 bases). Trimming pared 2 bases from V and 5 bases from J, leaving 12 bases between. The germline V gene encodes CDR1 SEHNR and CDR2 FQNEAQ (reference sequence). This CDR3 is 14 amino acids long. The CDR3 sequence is CASSLWGGRTEAFF. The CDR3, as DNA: TGTGCCAGCAGCTTATGGGGGGGTAGGACTGAAGCTTTCTTT.

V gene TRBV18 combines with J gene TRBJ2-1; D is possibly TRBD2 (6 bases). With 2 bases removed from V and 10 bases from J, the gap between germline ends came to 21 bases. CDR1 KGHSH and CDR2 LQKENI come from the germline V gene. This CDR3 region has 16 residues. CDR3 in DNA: TGTGCCAGCTCACCAAGTCACACCCGACCAAGCGGGGAGCAGTTCTTC. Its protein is CASSPSHTRPSGEQFF.

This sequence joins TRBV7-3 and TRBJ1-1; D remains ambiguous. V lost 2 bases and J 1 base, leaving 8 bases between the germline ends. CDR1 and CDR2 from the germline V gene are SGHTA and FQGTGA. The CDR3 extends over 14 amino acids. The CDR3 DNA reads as TGTGCCAGCAGCTTAGCGTCAGGGAACACTGAAGCTTTCTTT. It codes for CASSLASGNTEAFF.